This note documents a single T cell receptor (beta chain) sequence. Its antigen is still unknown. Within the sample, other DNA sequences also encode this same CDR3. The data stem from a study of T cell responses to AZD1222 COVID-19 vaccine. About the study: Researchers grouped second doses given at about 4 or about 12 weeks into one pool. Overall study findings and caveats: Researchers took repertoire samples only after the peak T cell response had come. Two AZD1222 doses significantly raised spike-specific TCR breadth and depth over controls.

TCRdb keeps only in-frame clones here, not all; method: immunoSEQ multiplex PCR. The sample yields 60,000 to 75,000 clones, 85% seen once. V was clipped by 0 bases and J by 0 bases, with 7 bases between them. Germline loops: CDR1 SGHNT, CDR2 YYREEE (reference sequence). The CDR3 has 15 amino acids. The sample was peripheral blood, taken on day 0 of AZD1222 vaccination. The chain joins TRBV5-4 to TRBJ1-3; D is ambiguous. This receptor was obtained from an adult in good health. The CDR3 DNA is TGTGCCAGCAGCTTGGACAGCCTCTCTGGAAACACCATATATTTT. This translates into CASSLDSLSGNTIYF.